Listed here are 15 T cell receptor beta chains from one sample, sequenced in a study of blood T cell repertoires in COVID-19 (dated by TCRdb to about 2020). The receptor library was made with the immunoSEQ multiplex PCR assay. Held by TCRdb, this immuneACCESS table contains in-frame sequences only and omits some clones. Under half of the omission traces to an unresolved V gene where checked; the cause of the rest is unknown. The table for this sample lists approximately 210,000 clones; roughly 87% of them were counted only once. The ten most abundant clones make up approximately 2.4% of the sample. The sample comprised PBMCs or T cells enriched from blood (not recorded which). These receptors all come from a woman aged 30 to 39 who had recovered from COVID-19.

The chain combines TRBV5-1 with TRBJ2-1; tentatively, D is TRBD2 (6 bases). V gave up 2 bases and J gave up 8 bases, with 17 bases separating them. The CDR3 runs to 15 residues. CDR1 is SGHRS, CDR2 YFSETQ, per germline. Here the CDR3 DNA reads TGCGCCAGCAGCTTATCGGGAGCTTTTGGGGATGAGCAGTTCTTC. Translating gives CASSLSGAFGDEQFF. Variable domain in full (rest from reference TRBV5-1 and TRBJ2-1): KAGVTQTPRYLIKTRGQQVTLSCSPISGHRSVSWYQQTPGQGLQFLFEYFSETQRNKGNFPGRFSGRQFSNSRSEMNVSTLELGDSALYLCASSLSGAFGDEQFFGPGTRLTVL.

V usage is TRBV6-5 and J usage is TRBJ2-5; D not certain. Trimming left V 8 bases short and J 0 bases short, with 7 bases between. CDR1 and CDR2 from the germline V gene are MNHEY and SVGAGI. CDR3 size: 12 residues. CDR3 region: CASGQDQETQYF. Written as DNA, the CDR3 is TGTGCCAGCGGTCAGGACCAAGAGACCCAGTACTTC.

The V and J genes are TRBV11-2 and TRBJ2-2; 11 nucleotides agree with TRBD2. The V gene end was trimmed by 6 bases and the J gene end by 4 bases; junction bases not matched to a gene: 4. Germline V gene data show CDR1 as SGHAT and CDR2 as FQNNGV. This CDR3 has 15 residues. The DNA for the CDR3 is TGTGCCAGCAGAGTAGCGGGGGGGCTCACCGGGGAGCTGTTTTTT. This sequence encodes CASRVAGGLTGELFF.

The chain joins TRBV7-8 to TRBJ2-1, with TRBD2 as a possible D gene (5 bases). V gave up 4 bases and J gave up 3 bases, with 13 bases separating them. The CDR3 contains 15 residues. Per the germline V gene, CDR1 is SGHVS and CDR2 is FQNEAQ. CDR3 sequence reads: CASSYEGGVYNEQFF. For the CDR3, the DNA is TGTGCCAGCAGCTATGAGGGCGGAGTCTACAATGAGCAGTTCTTC. Supplemented by reference TRBV7-8 and TRBJ2-1, the full variable domain reads GAGVSQSPRYKVAKRGQDVALRCDPISGHVSLFWYQQALGQGPEFLTYFQNEAQLDKSGLPSDRFFAERPEGSVSTLKIQRTQQEDSAVYLCASSYEGGVYNEQFFGPGTRLTVL.

The V and J genes are TRBV28 and TRBJ1-2, with D unresolved. Trimming stripped 7 bases from V and 5 bases from J, with 17 bases between. The CDR3 length is 14 residues. Germline assignment: CDR1 MDHEN and CDR2 SYDVKM. CDR3 sequence (DNA): TGTGCCAGCACCGGGATAGTGGTACGATATGGCTACACCTTC. Translation: CASTGIVVRYGYTF.

The count of this clone is one. The CDR3 DNA reads as TGTGCCAGCAGCCCACCCCGGGGTTCCACAGATACGCAGTATTTT. Translating gives CASSPPRGSTDTQYF. This chain links TRBV5-4 with TRBJ2-3; possible D gene TRBD2, 5 bases. From germline, CDR1 is SGHNT and CDR2 YYREEE (reference sequence). The ends were cut back, 4 bases at V and 2 bases at J, with 14 bases in the middle. The CDR3 has 15 amino acids. The complete variable domain, with remaining parts taken from reference TRBV5-4 and TRBJ2-3, reads ETGVTQSPTHLIKTRGQQVTLRCSSQSGHNTVSWYQQALGQGPQFIFQYYREEENGRGNFPPRFSGLQFPNYSSELNVNALELDDSALYLCASSPPRGSTDTQYFGPGTRLTVL.

The rearrangement joins TRBV9 to TRBJ2-3; 9 nucleotides agree with TRBD2. J gave up 3 bases and V 1 base, and 12 bases lay outside the gene matches. This CDR3 is 18 amino acids long. Per germline, CDR1 SGDLS and CDR2 YYNGEE. The CDR3 reads CASSVSGTSYYVTDTQYF. Here the CDR3 DNA reads TGTGCCAGCAGCGTATCCGGGACTAGCTATTACGTGACAGATACGCAGTATTTT.

The genes are TRBV7-2 and TRBJ2-1; perhaps TRBD2 as D (6 bases). V lost 6 bases and J 0 bases, leaving 18 bases between the germline ends. Germline values: CDR1 SGHTA, CDR2 FQGNSA. The CDR3 consists of 17 residues. Written as DNA, the CDR3 is TGTGCCAGCAGACCTCGCTACGACGGGAGCTCCTACAATGAGCAGTTCTTC. Encoded protein: CASRPRYDGSSYNEQFF.

The chain joins TRBV21-1 to TRBJ1-2; the DNA was not used to check the table's D call, TRBD1. TRBV21-1 is termed a pseudogene. CDR3 length: 14 amino acids. DNA for the CDR3: TGTGCCAGCAGCAAATGGGACACGGTTTATGGCTACACCTTC. Translation: CASSKWDTVYGYTF.

This clone appeared a few times. The chain uses TRBV9 and TRBJ2-7; D possibly corresponds to TRBD1 (6 bases). Looked up from germline, CDR1 is SGDLS and CDR2 is YYNGEE. V dropped 0 bases and J dropped 6 bases, with 16 bases sitting between them. This CDR3 comprises 15 residues. Here the CDR3 reads CASSVDAGEGSEQYF. The CDR3 bases are TGTGCCAGCAGCGTAGATGCAGGGGAAGGATCCGAGCAGTACTTC. Complete variable domain (other parts from reference TRBV9 and TRBJ2-7): DSGVTQTPKHLITATGQRVTLRCSPRSGDLSVYWYQQSLDQGLQFLIQYYNGEERAKGNILERFSAQQFPDLHSELNLSSLELGDSALYFCASSVDAGEGSEQYFGPGTRLTVT.

About this clone itself: Other DNA sequences in this sample translate to the same CDR3. The chain combines TRBV2 with TRBJ1-4, with D perhaps matching TRBD1 (5 bases). With 3 bases removed from V and 0 bases from J, the gap between germline ends came to 8 bases. The CDR3 consists of 15 residues. Germline V gene lookup returns CDR1 SNHLY and CDR2 FYNNEI. CDR3 sequence: CASSEDTSTNEKLFF. The CDR3 DNA follows: TGTGCCAGCAGTGAGGACACTTCAACTAATGAAAAACTGTTTTTT.

This chain links TRBV6-2 or TRBV6-3 with TRBJ1-5; D call uncertain. The CDR3 is made up of 15 amino acids. V dropped 5 bases and J dropped 1 base, with 12 bases sitting between them. CDR1 and CDR2 (germline): MNHEY, SVGEGT. The CDR3 sequence: CASSTSYGSNQPQHF. DNA for the CDR3: TGTGCCAGCAGTACATCCTACGGGAGCAATCAGCCCCAGCATTTT.

The chain links TRBV7-2 to TRBJ2-5; the D gene is possibly TRBD1 (6 bases). Deletions cut 3 bases from V and 2 bases from J, with 13 bases between. The CDR3 has 15 residues. The V gene's germline CDR1 is SGHTA and CDR2 FQGNSA. The chain's CDR3 is CASSFYRQEQETQYF. The CDR3 nucleotides read TGTGCCAGCAGCTTCTATCGACAGGAACAAGAGACCCAGTACTTC.

This chain joins TRBV7-2 and TRBJ1-4; TRBD1 matches at 10 bases. V lost 2 bases to trimming and J lost 6 bases; unmatched junction nucleotides: 3. Germline V gene lookup returns CDR1 SGHTA and CDR2 FQGNSA. The CDR3 loop spans 15 amino acids. The CDR3 spells CASSLLGTGDEKLFF. CDR3 in DNA: TGTGCCAGCAGCTTACTCGGGACAGGGGATGAAAAACTGTTTTTT.

The chain recombines TRBV27 with TRBJ2-1; 7 bases map to TRBD2. CDR3 length equals 15 residues. V gave up 4 bases and J gave up 0 bases; unmatched junction bases: 3. Germline-derived CDR1 and CDR2 are MNHEY and SMNVEV (reference sequence). The CDR3 spells CASSSSGLSYNEQFF. The DNA for the CDR3 is TGTGCCAGCAGTTCTAGCGGCCTCTCCTACAATGAGCAGTTCTTC.